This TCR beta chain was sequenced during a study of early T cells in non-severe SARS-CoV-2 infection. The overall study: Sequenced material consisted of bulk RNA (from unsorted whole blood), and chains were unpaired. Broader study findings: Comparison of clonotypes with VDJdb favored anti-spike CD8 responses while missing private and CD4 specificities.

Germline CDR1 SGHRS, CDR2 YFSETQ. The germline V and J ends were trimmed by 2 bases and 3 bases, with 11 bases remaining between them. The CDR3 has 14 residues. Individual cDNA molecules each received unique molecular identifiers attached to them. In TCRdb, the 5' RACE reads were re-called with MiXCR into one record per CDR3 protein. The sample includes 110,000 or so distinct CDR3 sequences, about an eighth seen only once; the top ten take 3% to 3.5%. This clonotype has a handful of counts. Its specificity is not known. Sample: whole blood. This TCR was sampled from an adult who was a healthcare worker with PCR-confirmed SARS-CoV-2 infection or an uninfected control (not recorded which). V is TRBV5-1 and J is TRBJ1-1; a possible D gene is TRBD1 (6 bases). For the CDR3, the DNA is TGCGCCAGCAGCTTAACAGGGACGCACACTGAAGCTTTCTTT. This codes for CASSLTGTHTEAFF.